Listed below are T cell receptor beta chains from one sample, sequenced in a study of sequential checkpoint blockade in melanoma. The data were produced by immunoSEQ multiplex PCR, yet TCRdb's version contains in-frame clones alone and is incomplete. The table lists 10,000 to 15,000 clones, roughly a fifth of them singletons, with approximately 6.5% in the top ten. Sequenced material: tumor tissue (inferred from file names), taken from a patient given nivolumab and ipilimumab in sequence. All receptors derive from a human donor with melanoma. Both conserved end residues are part of each CDR3. The order of the fields is CDR3 protein, CDR3 DNA, J gene, clone size, V gene, D gene. D genes are given only for firm matches. Where a row states a size, it is once, few, many or the class of an expanded clone; other rows omit it.

CDR3 protein: CASSGTGHGYTF; CDR3 DNA: TGTGCCAGTTCCGGGACAGGGCATGGCTACACCTTC; J gene: TRBJ1-2; clone size: few; V gene: TRBV9; D gene: TRBD1
CDR3 protein: CASSLQRSGYTF; CDR3 DNA: TGTGCCAGCAGTCTACAGAGGTCAGGCTACACCTTC; J gene: TRBJ1-2; clone size: .; V gene: TRBV6-8; D gene: .
CDR3 protein: CASSWRAGATEAFF; CDR3 DNA: TGTGCCAGCAGTTGGAGGGCGGGGGCGACTGAAGCTTTCTTT; J gene: TRBJ1-1; clone size: few; V gene: TRBV6-8; D gene: .
CDR3 protein: CASSHPGSVETQYF; CDR3 DNA: TGTGCCAGCAGTCATCCGGGGAGTGTGGAGACCCAGTACTTC; J gene: TRBJ2-5; clone size: .; V gene: TRBV6-8; D gene: .
CDR3 protein: CASVGEVDTEAFF; CDR3 DNA: TGTGCCAGCGTCGGGGAGGTCGACACTGAAGCTTTCTTT; J gene: TRBJ1-1; clone size: .; V gene: TRBV28; D gene: .
CDR3 protein: CSVEPRDRGQPQHF; CDR3 DNA: TGCAGCGTTGAGCCCCGGGACAGGGGGCAGCCCCAGCATTTT; J gene: TRBJ1-5; clone size: .; V gene: TRBV29-1; D gene: TRBD1
CDR3 protein: CASSPSTGMNTEAFF; CDR3 DNA: TGTGCCAGCAGCCCGTCGACAGGGATGAACACTGAAGCTTTCTTT; J gene: TRBJ1-1; clone size: many; V gene: TRBV11-3; D gene: TRBD1
CDR3 protein: CASSLGSGQGGTEAFF; CDR3 DNA: TGTGCCAGCAGCTTAGGTTCTGGACAGGGGGGGACTGAAGCTTTCTTT; J gene: TRBJ1-1; clone size: few; V gene: TRBV11-3; D gene: TRBD1
CDR3 protein: CASSPGDRNQPQHF; CDR3 DNA: TGTGCCAGTAGTCCGGGGGATCGAAATCAGCCCCAGCATTTT; J gene: TRBJ1-5; clone size: .; V gene: TRBV19; D gene: .
CDR3 protein: CASSSWGRVNYGYTF; CDR3 DNA: TGTGCCAGCAGCTCCTGGGGGCGGGTGAACTATGGCTACACCTTC; J gene: TRBJ1-2; clone size: many; V gene: TRBV11-3; D gene: .
CDR3 protein: CASSQGIRDEQFF; CDR3 DNA: TGTGCCAGCAGCCAGGGAATTAGGGATGAGCAGTTCTTC; J gene: TRBJ2-1; clone size: few; V gene: TRBV14; D gene: .
CDR3 protein: CASSPGSGRVSTEAFF; CDR3 DNA: TGTGCCAGCTCACCCGGAAGCGGGAGGGTTTCCACTGAAGCTTTCTTT; J gene: TRBJ1-1; clone size: once; V gene: TRBV18; D gene: .
CDR3 protein: CAWSAGTSTDTQYF; CDR3 DNA: TGTGCCTGGAGTGCCGGGACGAGCACAGATACGCAGTATTTT; J gene: TRBJ2-3; clone size: few; V gene: TRBV30; D gene: .
CDR3 protein: CSVDYGGPFDEQFF; CDR3 DNA: TGCAGCGTTGACTACGGGGGCCCCTTCGATGAGCAGTTCTTC; J gene: TRBJ2-1; clone size: .; V gene: TRBV29-1; D gene: .
CDR3 protein: CASSLDGTANEKLFF; CDR3 DNA: TGCGCCAGCAGCTTGGACGGGACAGCTAATGAAAAACTGTTTTTT; J gene: TRBJ1-4; clone size: few; V gene: TRBV5-1; D gene: TRBD1
CDR3 protein: CASSVGRGGVRTEAFF; CDR3 DNA: TGTGCCAGCAGCGTAGGGCGGGGTGGGGTGCGGACTGAAGCTTTCTTT; J gene: TRBJ1-1; clone size: .; V gene: TRBV9; D gene: .
CDR3 protein: CASTPTGGYNEQFF; CDR3 DNA: TGTGCCAGCACCCCGACAGGGGGGTACAATGAGCAGTTCTTC; J gene: TRBJ2-1; clone size: medium-sized; V gene: TRBV6-8; D gene: TRBD1
CDR3 protein: CAWSVRGGHLSNQPQHF; CDR3 DNA: TGTGCCTGGAGTGTACGAGGGGGACACCTTAGCAATCAGCCCCAGCATTTT; J gene: TRBJ1-5; clone size: .; V gene: TRBV30; D gene: .
CDR3 protein: CASSPLTSGGATETQYF; CDR3 DNA: TGTGCCAGCAGCCCCTTGACTAGCGGGGGGGCGACAGAGACCCAGTACTTC; J gene: TRBJ2-5; clone size: many; V gene: TRBV11-3; D gene: TRBD2
CDR3 protein: CASSAGIPNEQFF; CDR3 DNA: TGTGCCAGCAGTGCAGGGATCCCCAATGAGCAGTTCTTC; J gene: TRBJ2-1; clone size: few; V gene: TRBV6-8; D gene: .
CDR3 protein: CASSLGDQELGDQPQHF; CDR3 DNA: TGCGCCAGCAGCTTGGGGGATCAGGAACTGGGGGATCAGCCCCAGCATTTT; J gene: TRBJ1-5; clone size: .; V gene: TRBV5-1; D gene: .
CDR3 protein: CASSRGRGNTEAFF; CDR3 DNA: TGTGCCAGCAGCAGGGGACGGGGGAACACTGAAGCTTTCTTT; J gene: TRBJ1-1; clone size: few; V gene: TRBV11-3; D gene: .
CDR3 protein: CASSWGPTYEQYF; CDR3 DNA: TGTGCCAGCAGCTGGGGCCCAACCTACGAGCAGTACTTC; J gene: TRBJ2-7; clone size: few; V gene: TRBV7-1; D gene: .
CDR3 protein: CASSPGVNEKLFF; CDR3 DNA: TGCGCCAGCAGTCCGGGGGTTAATGAAAAACTGTTTTTT; J gene: TRBJ1-4; clone size: .; V gene: TRBV4-1; D gene: .
CDR3 protein: CASSVPAGRENYGYTF; CDR3 DNA: TGTGCCAGCAGTGTTCCGGCAGGGAGGGAAAACTATGGCTACACCTTC; J gene: TRBJ1-2; clone size: medium-sized; V gene: TRBV6-8; D gene: .
CDR3 protein: CASSLLGPGVGNTIYF; CDR3 DNA: TGCGCCAGCAGCTTGCTAGGGCCGGGCGTCGGAAACACCATATATTTT; J gene: TRBJ1-3; clone size: .; V gene: TRBV5-1; D gene: .
CDR3 protein: CASSTREQAAKNIQYF; CDR3 DNA: TGTGCCAGTAGTACCCGGGAGCAGGCGGCCAAAAACATTCAGTACTTC; J gene: TRBJ2-4; clone size: .; V gene: TRBV19; D gene: .
CDR3 protein: CASRLSDDGIQYF; CDR3 DNA: TGTGCCAGCAGATTATCGGATGATGGCATTCAGTACTTC; J gene: TRBJ2-4; clone size: few; V gene: TRBV28; D gene: .
CDR3 protein: CASSSRTGSSYEQYF; CDR3 DNA: TGTGCCAGCAGTTCCCGGACGGGAAGCTCCTACGAGCAGTACTTC; J gene: TRBJ2-7; clone size: many; V gene: TRBV11-3; D gene: .
CDR3 protein: CASSSRLAGGLYEQYF; CDR3 DNA: TGTGCCAGCAGCTCCAGACTAGCGGGGGGCCTCTACGAGCAGTACTTC; J gene: TRBJ2-7; clone size: .; V gene: TRBV6-8; D gene: TRBD2
CDR3 protein: CASSPGTGVALRGYTF; CDR3 DNA: TGTGCCAGCAGCCCCGGGACAGGGGTCGCGTTAAGAGGCTACACCTTC; J gene: TRBJ1-2; clone size: .; V gene: TRBV7-6; D gene: TRBD1
CDR3 protein: CASSPGTVNEKLFF; CDR3 DNA: TGCGCCAGCAGTCCCGGGACAGTTAATGAAAAACTGTTTTTT; J gene: TRBJ1-4; clone size: once; V gene: TRBV5-1; D gene: TRBD1
CDR3 protein: CASSTAPTSYEQYF; CDR3 DNA: TGTGCCAGCAGTACCGCCCCCACCTCCTACGAGCAGTACTTC; J gene: TRBJ2-7; clone size: few; V gene: TRBV28; D gene: .
CDR3 protein: CASTPGGVGTDTQYF; CDR3 DNA: TGCGCCAGCACCCCAGGGGGCGTAGGCACAGATACGCAGTATTTT; J gene: TRBJ2-3; clone size: many; V gene: TRBV4-1; D gene: TRBD1
CDR3 protein: CASSPNGGGYNEQFF; CDR3 DNA: TGTGCCAGCTCACCCAACGGGGGGGGATACAATGAGCAGTTCTTC; J gene: TRBJ2-1; clone size: few; V gene: TRBV18; D gene: TRBD2
CDR3 protein: CASSSHRIFNTEAFF; CDR3 DNA: TGTGCCAGCAGTTCCCACAGAATCTTCAACACTGAAGCTTTCTTT; J gene: TRBJ1-1; clone size: few; V gene: TRBV6-8; D gene: .
CDR3 protein: CATSREIATNEKLFF; CDR3 DNA: TGTGCCACCAGCAGAGAGATCGCAACTAATGAAAAACTGTTTTTT; J gene: TRBJ1-4; clone size: .; V gene: TRBV15; D gene: .
CDR3 protein: CASSSGTTYNSPLHF; CDR3 DNA: TGTGCCAGTTCATCCGGGACAACCTATAATTCACCCCTCCACTTT; J gene: TRBJ1-6; clone size: once; V gene: TRBV19; D gene: .
CDR3 protein: CASIFDRGYYNEQFF; CDR3 DNA: TGTGCCAGCATCTTTGACAGGGGGTACTACAATGAGCAGTTCTTC; J gene: TRBJ2-1; clone size: .; V gene: TRBV28; D gene: TRBD1
CDR3 protein: CASSLRRVRSYTF; CDR3 DNA: TGTGCCAGCAGTTTACGACGGGTTCGGAGCTACACCTTC; J gene: TRBJ1-2; clone size: .; V gene: TRBV28; D gene: .
CDR3 protein: CATSRASASTLQFF; CDR3 DNA: TGTGCCACCAGCAGAGCGTCAGCCAGTACGCTGCAGTTCTTC; J gene: TRBJ2-1; clone size: .; V gene: TRBV15; D gene: .
CDR3 protein: CASSFGAWGDEQYF; CDR3 DNA: TGCGCCAGCAGCTTCGGAGCTTGGGGGGACGAGCAGTACTTC; J gene: TRBJ2-7; clone size: .; V gene: TRBV5-1; D gene: .
CDR3 protein: CASSPAHGKNIQYF; CDR3 DNA: TGTGCCAGCAGTCCCGCCCATGGCAAAAACATTCAGTACTTC; J gene: TRBJ2-4; clone size: few; V gene: TRBV11-3; D gene: .
CDR3 protein: CASSPGLAGFTDTQYF; CDR3 DNA: TGTGCCAGCAGCCCGGGACTAGCGGGATTCACAGATACGCAGTATTTT; J gene: TRBJ2-3; clone size: few; V gene: TRBV7-6; D gene: TRBD2
CDR3 protein: CASSVAPGQANEKLFF; CDR3 DNA: TGTGCCAGCAGCGTAGCGCCGGGACAGGCTAATGAAAAACTGTTTTTT; J gene: TRBJ1-4; clone size: .; V gene: TRBV9; D gene: TRBD1
CDR3 protein: CASTRTGTGYTF; CDR3 DNA: TGTGCCAGCACCAGGACAGGGACTGGCTACACCTTC; J gene: TRBJ1-2; clone size: .; V gene: TRBV12-5; D gene: TRBD1